This TCR beta chain was profiled in a study of blood T cell repertoires in COVID-19. About the study: Both acute and convalescent COVID-19 samples were obtained from the United States, Italy and Spain. T cells, B-cell-depleted T cells, or PBMCs supplied cDNA or gDNA.

This clone was seen a handful of times. Cohort 3 recovery required two negative PCRs, clearance, or symptom resolution. In the authors' workflow: Using reference gene primer amplification, nucleated cell counts were estimated. Some clones are missing from TCRdb's copy, which holds only in-frame ones; the method was immunoSEQ multiplex PCR. V, J and clone size are taken as reported in that table, and D and trimming were inferred from the DNA itself. The sample has a few hundred thousand clones, 80% to 90% seen once. V was cut by 0 bases and J by 4 bases, with 15 bases left in between. The CDR3 has 16 amino acids. Germline CDR1 reads LGHDT; CDR2 reads YNNKEL (reference sequence).

Specimen: PBMCs or T cells enriched from blood (not recorded which). The clonotype was recovered from a young man who had recovered from COVID-19. The chain carries TRBV3-1 (or the pseudogene TRBV3-2) and TRBJ1-2, with D possibly matching TRBD1 (6 bases). CDR3 sequence: CASSQEDGGAPYGYTF. The CDR3 bases are TGTGCCAGCAGCCAAGAGGATGGGGGCGCCCCCTATGGCTACACCTTC.